This T cell receptor (beta chain) was found in a study of T cells in women clearing cervical HPV infection. The ends lost 5 bases at V and 0 bases at J; junction bases unmatched: 13. Germline V gene lookup returns CDR1 DFQATT and CDR2 SNEGSKA (reference sequence). CDR3 length equals 17 residues. Only in-frame clones appear in the TCRdb table, and some are missing; sequencing was by immunoSEQ multiplex PCR. This repertoire includes about 30,000 clones. In the case of this clone: Sequencing ends 3 residues short of the CDR3 end; the germline J gene provides the rest.

The V gene is TRBV20-1, the J gene TRBJ2-1; 7 positions match TRBD2. Sequenced input: blood buffy coat. This TCR was recovered from a woman between 18 and 69 years old with a cervical HPV16 infection that either progressed to CIN3+ or cleared (not recorded which). The CDR3: CSAEDASGDISYNEQFF. CDR3 DNA (partial): TGCAGTGCTGAAGACGCTAGCGGAGATATCTCCTACAATGAG.